Below, one T cell receptor beta chain is given with its context. Its antigen is unidentified. V was clipped by 6 bases and J by 3 bases, with 15 bases between them. CDR3 length: 14 residues. The germline CDR1 and CDR2 sequences are SGHNT and YYREEE (reference sequence). The sample is drawn from a study of T cell responses to AZD1222 COVID-19 vaccine. Only in-frame clones appear in the TCRdb table, and some are missing; sequencing was by immunoSEQ multiplex PCR. The table includes some 150,000 clones, around 89% detected once. Broader study findings: Spike-wide vaccine-associated CD4 TCRs dominated at 160-218 and 743-854.

The chain combines TRBV5-4 with TRBJ1-2; D is unclear. The source material was peripheral blood, sampled on day 0 of AZD1222 vaccination. The receptor comes from an adult in good health. DNA for the CDR3: TGTGCCAGCACCTCGAGGGCGGGCCACTATGGCTACACCTTC. Its translation: CASTSRAGHYGYTF.